This is a list of T cell receptor beta chains from one sample in a study of T cell responses to AZD1222 COVID-19 vaccine. Assay used: immunoSEQ multiplex PCR; TCRdb lists only in-frame clones, some missing. The data contain tens of thousands of clones, less than 85% of them singletons. Sequences were derived from peripheral blood, sampled 28 days after the second AZD1222 dose. The receptors were gathered from an adult who received the AZD1222 COVID-19 vaccine. The CDR3 runs from the conserved cysteine through the conserved F or W. The D gene is left open where the match is weak. Rows may omit the clone size; those that give it use once, few, many or a size class.

J gene: TRBJ2-3
clone size: NA
D gene: NA
V gene: TRBV20-1
CDR3 DNA: TGCAGTGCCCAGGACACAGATACGCAGTATTTT
CDR3 protein: CSAQDTDTQYF

J gene: TRBJ1-1
clone size: NA
D gene: NA
V gene: TRBV5-4
CDR3 DNA: TGTGCCAGCAGCCCTAGACAGAGTAATTCGGCTGAAGCTTTCTTT
CDR3 protein: CASSPRQSNSAEAFF

J gene: TRBJ1-1
clone size: NA
D gene: NA
V gene: TRBV27
CDR3 DNA: TGTGCCAGCAGTGGCAAAGGGGACACTGAAGCTTTCTTT
CDR3 protein: CASSGKGDTEAFF

J gene: TRBJ2-1
clone size: NA
D gene: TRBD2
V gene: TRBV19
CDR3 DNA: TGTGCCAGTAGTTTACTAGCGGGAATCAATGAGCAGTTCTTC
CDR3 protein: CASSLLAGINEQFF

J gene: TRBJ1-6
clone size: NA
D gene: NA
V gene: TRBV11-2
CDR3 DNA: TGTGCCAGCAGCTTAGTACTGGGCAATTCACCCCTCCACTTT
CDR3 protein: CASSLVLGNSPLHF

J gene: TRBJ1-5
clone size: once
D gene: NA
V gene: TRBV3-1/TRBV3-2
CDR3 DNA: TGTGCCAGCAGCCACTCCGGTGGATTTAGCAATCAGCCCCAGCATTTT
CDR3 protein: CASSHSGGFSNQPQHF

J gene: TRBJ1-2
clone size: NA
D gene: TRBD1
V gene: TRBV19
CDR3 DNA: TGTGCCAGTAGTATTCGACAGGGTCCTGACTATGGCTACACCTTC
CDR3 protein: CASSIRQGPDYGYTF

J gene: TRBJ2-6
clone size: NA
D gene: NA
V gene: TRBV7-2
CDR3 DNA: TGTGCCAGCAGCTTAGTAGCAGGGACTGGGGCCAACGTCCTGACTTTC
CDR3 protein: CASSLVAGTGANVLTF

J gene: TRBJ2-1
clone size: NA
D gene: NA
V gene: TRBV18
CDR3 DNA: TGTGCCAGCTCACCGGGCAGCCCATACAATGAGCAGTTCTTC
CDR3 protein: CASSPGSPYNEQFF

J gene: TRBJ2-2
clone size: NA
D gene: NA
V gene: TRBV6-5
CDR3 DNA: TGTGCCAGCAGTTTGGACCTCACCGGGGAGCTGTTTTTT
CDR3 protein: CASSLDLTGELFF

J gene: TRBJ2-1
clone size: NA
D gene: NA
V gene: TRBV19
CDR3 DNA: TGTGCCAGTAGTATGGGCAAGTGGTTGGGCAATGAGCAGTTCTTC
CDR3 protein: CASSMGKWLGNEQFF

J gene: TRBJ2-2
clone size: NA
D gene: NA
V gene: TRBV9
CDR3 DNA: TGTGCCAGCAGCGATAGAAGGGAACTGGCGGACACCGGGGAGCTGTTTTTT
CDR3 protein: CASSDRRELADTGELFF

J gene: TRBJ2-2
clone size: NA
D gene: TRBD1
V gene: TRBV7-9
CDR3 DNA: TGTGCCAGCAGCCCCCGGACAGGGCCGAACACCGGGGAGCTGTTTTTT
CDR3 protein: CASSPRTGPNTGELFF

J gene: TRBJ2-2
clone size: NA
D gene: NA
V gene: TRBV28
CDR3 DNA: TGTGCCAGCAGTTTAGGAAGAAGACACACCGGGGAGCTGTTTTTT
CDR3 protein: CASSLGRRHTGELFF

J gene: TRBJ1-4
clone size: NA
D gene: NA
V gene: TRBV3-1/TRBV3-2
CDR3 DNA: TGTGCCAGCAGCCCCGGGACTGCGGGTGAAAAACTGTTTTTT
CDR3 protein: CASSPGTAGEKLFF

J gene: TRBJ2-7
clone size: few
D gene: NA
V gene: TRBV7-9
CDR3 DNA: TGTGCCAGCAGCTTAGATTGGCGCGAGCAGTACTTC
CDR3 protein: CASSLDWREQYF

J gene: TRBJ2-7
clone size: NA
D gene: NA
V gene: TRBV11-2
CDR3 DNA: TGTGCCAGCAGGCTCGGATACAGCTCCTACGAGCAGTACTTC
CDR3 protein: CASRLGYSSYEQYF

J gene: TRBJ2-7
clone size: NA
D gene: TRBD2
V gene: TRBV28
CDR3 DNA: TGTGCCAGCAGTTCAGTCGCGGGAGGCGCCTACGAGCAGTACTTC
CDR3 protein: CASSSVAGGAYEQYF

J gene: TRBJ2-3
clone size: NA
D gene: NA
V gene: TRBV28
CDR3 DNA: TGTGCCAGCAGTCACGGAGGTAGCGGCACAGATACGCAGTATTTT
CDR3 protein: CASSHGGSGTDTQYF

J gene: TRBJ2-7
clone size: NA
D gene: NA
V gene: TRBV5-6
CDR3 DNA: TGTGCCAGCAGCTTGCCGGGACTCGCCTTCGAGCAGTACTTC
CDR3 protein: CASSLPGLAFEQYF

J gene: TRBJ2-7
clone size: NA
D gene: NA
V gene: TRBV5-1
CDR3 DNA: TGCGCCAGCAGCTTGGCCTCAGGGAAGGGAGTGGGCTACGAGCAGTACTTC
CDR3 protein: CASSLASGKGVGYEQYF

J gene: TRBJ2-4
clone size: NA
D gene: NA
V gene: TRBV7-8
CDR3 DNA: TGTGCCAGCAGCTTTAACGAGGGGGCCAAAAACATTCAGTACTTC
CDR3 protein: CASSFNEGAKNIQYF

J gene: TRBJ1-1
clone size: NA
D gene: NA
V gene: TRBV12-5
CDR3 DNA: TGTGCTAGTGCCGCGGGGGGGGTAGGGAACACTGAAGCTTTCTTT
CDR3 protein: CASAAGGVGNTEAFF

J gene: TRBJ1-2
clone size: NA
D gene: NA
V gene: TRBV6-5
CDR3 DNA: TGTGCCACCACGAGGGGAAACGACTATGGCTACACCTTC
CDR3 protein: CATTRGNDYGYTF

J gene: TRBJ1-6
clone size: NA
D gene: NA
V gene: TRBV6-5
CDR3 DNA: TGTGCCAGCAGTTACCAGCCGGAAGCTAATTCACCCCTCCACTTT
CDR3 protein: CASSYQPEANSPLHF

J gene: TRBJ1-5
clone size: once
D gene: TRBD1
V gene: TRBV7-9
CDR3 DNA: TGTGCCAGCAGCCTACAGGGGAGCAATCAGCCCCAGCATTTT
CDR3 protein: CASSLQGSNQPQHF

J gene: TRBJ2-7
clone size: NA
D gene: TRBD1
V gene: TRBV5-5
CDR3 DNA: TGTGCCAGCAGCTTCGGGACAGCAGCCTACGAGCAGTACTTC
CDR3 protein: CASSFGTAAYEQYF

J gene: TRBJ2-1
clone size: NA
D gene: TRBD2
V gene: TRBV3-1/TRBV3-2
CDR3 DNA: TGTGCCAGCAGCCCCCGGGGGGTTGGGGCGCATGAGCAGTTCTTC
CDR3 protein: CASSPRGVGAHEQFF

J gene: TRBJ1-3
clone size: NA
D gene: NA
V gene: TRBV4-2
CDR3 DNA: TGTGCCAGCAGCCAAGATATTCCACAAACAGGAAACACCATATATTTT
CDR3 protein: CASSQDIPQTGNTIYF

J gene: TRBJ2-5
clone size: NA
D gene: NA
V gene: TRBV30
CDR3 DNA: TGTGCCTGGAGTGCAACGGGGGTACGGGAGACCCAGTACTTC
CDR3 protein: CAWSATGVRETQYF

J gene: TRBJ2-3
clone size: NA
D gene: NA
V gene: TRBV11-3
CDR3 DNA: TGTGCCAGCAGAACCGCATCGGGGCGCGACGCAGATACGCAGTATTTT
CDR3 protein: CASRTASGRDADTQYF

J gene: TRBJ1-2
clone size: NA
D gene: TRBD1
V gene: TRBV30
CDR3 DNA: TGTGCCTGGAACCCCGACAGGGGGGTGGGTGGCTACACCTTC
CDR3 protein: CAWNPDRGVGGYTF

J gene: TRBJ2-1
clone size: few
D gene: TRBD2
V gene: TRBV6-5
CDR3 DNA: TGTGCCAGCAGAATAGCGGGGGGTCGCAATGAGCAGTTCTTC
CDR3 protein: CASRIAGGRNEQFF

J gene: TRBJ1-5
clone size: NA
D gene: NA
V gene: TRBV30
CDR3 DNA: TGTGCCTGGAGTCACCCCGGGGTTAGCAATCAGCCCCAGCATTTT
CDR3 protein: CAWSHPGVSNQPQHF

J gene: TRBJ1-3
clone size: NA
D gene: NA
V gene: TRBV5-8
CDR3 DNA: TGTGCCAGCAGCTTGGGCAGCTCTGGAAACACCATATATTTT
CDR3 protein: CASSLGSSGNTIYF

J gene: TRBJ2-2
clone size: NA
D gene: TRBD2
V gene: TRBV19
CDR3 DNA: TGTGCCAGTAGACCACTAGCGGGAGTGGCCGGGGAGCTGTTTTTT
CDR3 protein: CASRPLAGVAGELFF

J gene: TRBJ2-1
clone size: NA
D gene: TRBD2
V gene: TRBV4-1
CDR3 DNA: TGCGCCAGCAGTATCTTCGCGGGAGGGTACAATGAGCAGTTCTTC
CDR3 protein: CASSIFAGGYNEQFF

J gene: TRBJ2-1
clone size: NA
D gene: TRBD2
V gene: TRBV4-2
CDR3 DNA: TGTGCCAGCAGCCAAGGGGATTCTAGCGGGAGTTGGAATGAGCAGTTCTTC
CDR3 protein: CASSQGDSSGSWNEQFF

J gene: TRBJ1-1
clone size: NA
D gene: NA
V gene: TRBV24-1
CDR3 DNA: TGTGCCACCAGTGATTGGCAGGATGGTGAAGCTTTCTTT
CDR3 protein: CATSDWQDGEAFF

J gene: TRBJ2-5
clone size: NA
D gene: TRBD2
V gene: TRBV7-8
CDR3 DNA: TGTGCCAGCAGCTTAGGGGGACTAGCACGTGAGACCCAGTACTTC
CDR3 protein: CASSLGGLARETQYF

J gene: TRBJ2-7
clone size: NA
D gene: NA
V gene: TRBV2
CDR3 DNA: TGTGCCAGCAGTTGGGGACCCTACGAGCAGTACTTC
CDR3 protein: CASSWGPYEQYF

J gene: TRBJ2-7
clone size: NA
D gene: NA
V gene: TRBV10-3
CDR3 DNA: TGTGCCATCAGTGTTTCCGTCCCCTACGAGCAGTACTTC
CDR3 protein: CAISVSVPYEQYF

J gene: TRBJ2-6
clone size: NA
D gene: NA
V gene: TRBV5-5
CDR3 DNA: TGTGCCAGCAGCTCGGGTGCTGGGGCCAACGTCCTGACTTTC
CDR3 protein: CASSSGAGANVLTF

J gene: TRBJ2-3
clone size: NA
D gene: NA
V gene: TRBV28
CDR3 DNA: TGTGCCAGCAGTTTACGCACAGATACGCAGTATTTT
CDR3 protein: CASSLRTDTQYF

J gene: TRBJ2-2
clone size: NA
D gene: NA
V gene: TRBV7-2
CDR3 DNA: TGTGCCAGCAGCGCCCGGAACGCCGGGGAGCTGTTTTTT
CDR3 protein: CASSARNAGELFF

J gene: TRBJ2-3
clone size: NA
D gene: NA
V gene: TRBV2
CDR3 DNA: TGTGCCAGCAGCCGGGAGCTCAGGACAGATACGCAGTATTTT
CDR3 protein: CASSRELRTDTQYF

J gene: TRBJ2-7
clone size: NA
D gene: TRBD2
V gene: TRBV12-3/TRBV12-4
CDR3 DNA: TGTGCCGGAGGGACTAGCGTCTACGAGCAGTACTTC
CDR3 protein: CAGGTSVYEQYF